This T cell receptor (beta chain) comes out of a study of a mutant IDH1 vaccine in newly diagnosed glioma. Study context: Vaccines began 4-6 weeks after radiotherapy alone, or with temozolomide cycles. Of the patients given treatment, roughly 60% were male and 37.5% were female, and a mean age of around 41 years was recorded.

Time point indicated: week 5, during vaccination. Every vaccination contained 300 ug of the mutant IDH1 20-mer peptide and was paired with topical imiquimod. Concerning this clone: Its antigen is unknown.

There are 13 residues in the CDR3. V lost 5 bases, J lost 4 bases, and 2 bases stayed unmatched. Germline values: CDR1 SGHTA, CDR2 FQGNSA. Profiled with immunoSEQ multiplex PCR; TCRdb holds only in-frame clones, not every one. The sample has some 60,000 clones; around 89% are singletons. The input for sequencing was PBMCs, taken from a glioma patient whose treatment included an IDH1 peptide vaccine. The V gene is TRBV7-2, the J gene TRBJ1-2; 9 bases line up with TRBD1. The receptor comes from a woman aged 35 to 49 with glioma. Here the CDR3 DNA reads TGTGCCAGCAGCCCGGACAGGGGCTATGGCTACACCTTC. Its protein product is CASSPDRGYGYTF.